This is a list of T cell receptor beta chains from one sample in a study of regulatory T cells in long-lasting Graves disease. TCRdb redid the calling of the multiplex PCR reads with MiXCR, one entry per CDR3 protein. Of some 250,000 distinct CDR3 sequences in the sample, around 19% were seen once. The sample was also linked to a second study, of T cells in Graves' hyperthyroidism and ophthalmopathy.

This sample comprised peripheral blood mononuclear cells (PBMCs), obtained at new diagnosis, from a patient treated with antithyroid drugs. The receptors here all came from a woman younger than 45 with Graves disease. Each CDR3 is given with its conserved first and last residue. Fields, in order: V gene, D gene, J gene, clone size, CDR3 DNA, CDR3 protein. The D gene is left open where the match is weak. Clone size is stated in some rows and not others, as once, few, many or a class when expanded.

>TRBV7-9|TRBD2|TRBJ2-7|many
TGTGCCAGCAGCGGGACTAGCGGGGGGGGTAGCTCCTACGAGCAGTACTTC
CASSGTSGGGSSYEQYF
>TRBV7-2|NA|TRBJ2-5|many
TGTGCCAGCAGCTTAGCGACCCAGACCCAGTACTTC
CASSLATQTQYF
>TRBV18|TRBD1|TRBJ1-2|many
TGTGCCAGCTCACGGGACAGGGACCCACTCTATGGCTACACCTTC
CASSRDRDPLYGYTF
>TRBV4-1|TRBD2|TRBJ2-7|NA
TGCGCCAGCAGCCAGGGGGGGAGGTCAGGGCTCTACGAGCAGTACTTC
CASSQGGRSGLYEQYF
>TRBV28|TRBD2|TRBJ2-1|many
TGTGCCAGCAGCCAAACTAGCGGGGGCTCCAATGAGCAGTTCTTC
CASSQTSGGSNEQFF
>TRBV20-1|TRBD2|TRBJ2-2|NA
TGCAGTGCCACTATCGCGGGGACTAGCGGGGGGGTCACCGGGGAGCTGTTTTTT
CSATIAGTSGGVTGELFF
>TRBV12-3/TRBV12-4|NA|TRBJ1-1|NA
TGTGCCAGCAGTTTAATGCCAGGCGTGAACACTGAAGCTTTCTTT
CASSLMPGVNTEAFF
>TRBV19|NA|TRBJ2-7|few
TGTGCCAGTAGTAAGGGACCAGGGGCTACCGGCGGCTACGAGCAGTACTTC
CASSKGPGATGGYEQYF
>TRBV12-3/TRBV12-4|NA|TRBJ2-2|many
TGTGCCAGCAGTATGGGTTCTGGGGCCGGGGAGCTGTTTTTT
CASSMGSGAGELFF
>TRBV20-1|TRBD2|TRBJ2-1|many
TGCAGTGCTAGGGGGACTAGCGGGGTAAATGAGCAGTTCTTC
CSARGTSGVNEQFF
>TRBV29-1|NA|TRBJ2-6|many
TGCAGCGTTGATACCAGCTCTGGGGCCAACGTCCTGACTTTC
CSVDTSSGANVLTF
>TRBV27|TRBD1|TRBJ1-2|many
TGTGCCAGCAGTATAGGGACAGGGAATCAGGCCCGCTATGGCTACACCTTC
CASSIGTGNQARYGYTF
>TRBV4-1|TRBD1|TRBJ1-1|many
TGCGCCAGCAGCAGGGGGCCGGGTACTGAAGCTTTCTTT
CASSRGPGTEAFF
>TRBV7-9|NA|TRBJ2-1|NA
TGTGCCAGCAGCCGCGATTACAGTGAGCAGTTCTTC
CASSRDYSEQFF
>TRBV15|NA|TRBJ1-1|many
TGTGCCACCAGCCCTACTGGAGGGTGGGCTGAAGCTTTCTTT
CATSPTGGWAEAFF
>TRBV6-2/TRBV6-3|TRBD2|TRBJ2-7|NA
TGTGCCAGCAGCTTAACGAGGCTAGCGGGAATGCCCTACGAGCAGTACTTC
CASSLTRLAGMPYEQYF
>TRBV6-2/TRBV6-3|TRBD1|TRBJ1-1|few
TGTGCCAGCCGGGAGTTAGGGACAGGGGGCGTCGGCACTGAAGCTTTCTTT
CASRELGTGGVGTEAFF
>TRBV2|TRBD1|TRBJ2-7|many
TGTGCCAGCAGTGACTCTTGGACAGGGGCGGGAGAGCAGTACTTC
CASSDSWTGAGEQYF
>TRBV7-9|NA|TRBJ1-4|many
TGTGCCAGCATTCCGACCGGGACTAATGAAAAACTGTTTTTT
CASIPTGTNEKLFF
>TRBV18|TRBD1|TRBJ2-7|many
TGTGCCAGCTTAGCCGGGACAGGGATTAACGAGCAGTACTTC
CASLAGTGINEQYF
>TRBV3-1|NA|TRBJ1-6|many
TGTGCCAGCAGCCAAGATCCCGTGGGCTGGAATTCACCCCTCCACTTT
CASSQDPVGWNSPLHF
>TRBV10-2|NA|TRBJ2-5|many
TGCGCCAGCAGTGAAGGATGGGTCCAAGAGACCCAGTACTTC
CASSEGWVQETQYF
>TRBV5-1|NA|TRBJ2-2|many
TGCGCCAGCAGTACAGGAGGTAACACCGGGGAGCTGTTTTTT
CASSTGGNTGELFF
>TRBV2|NA|TRBJ2-7|NA
TGTGCCAGCGTGGGGAGGGGGCCGAGTGGTTACGAGCAGTACTTC
CASVGRGPSGYEQYF
>TRBV3-1|NA|TRBJ1-2|many
TGTGCCAGCAGCCAAGAAGGGGCCTTCTATGGCTACACCTTC
CASSQEGAFYGYTF
>TRBV6-5|NA|TRBJ2-1|NA
TGTGCCAGCAGTTACTCGACCAGGGGCCTCGGTGAGCAGTTCTTC
CASSYSTRGLGEQFF
>TRBV11-1|NA|TRBJ1-5|once
TGTGCCAGCAGTCTCCCCGGGGTTCAGCCCCAGCATTTT
CASSLPGVQPQHF
>TRBV12-5|NA|TRBJ1-1|many
TGTGCTAGTGGTTTGGTATACGGAGGCACTGAAGCTTTCTTT
CASGLVYGGTEAFF
>TRBV6-1|TRBD1|TRBJ2-7|many
TGTGCCAGCATGCTGACAGGGAGCTCCTACGAGCAGTACTTC
CASMLTGSSYEQYF
>TRBV6-1|NA|TRBJ1-1|NA
TGTGCCAGCAGGAGAAACAGGAACACTGAAGCTTTCTTT
CASRRNRNTEAFF
>TRBV2|NA|TRBJ2-3|many
TGTGCCAGCAGAGGCTTCGTGGCCAAACTAACTAGCACAGATACGCAGTATTTT
CASRGFVAKLTSTDTQYF
>TRBV12-3/TRBV12-4|TRBD1|TRBJ2-1|many
TGTGCCAGCAGCCCGTTCGGGGCAGGGGGCACCTACAATGAGCAGTTCTTC
CASSPFGAGGTYNEQFF
>TRBV12-5|NA|TRBJ1-1|many
TGTGCTAGTGGTTTCTCCAGCACTGAAGCTTTCTTT
CASGFSSTEAFF